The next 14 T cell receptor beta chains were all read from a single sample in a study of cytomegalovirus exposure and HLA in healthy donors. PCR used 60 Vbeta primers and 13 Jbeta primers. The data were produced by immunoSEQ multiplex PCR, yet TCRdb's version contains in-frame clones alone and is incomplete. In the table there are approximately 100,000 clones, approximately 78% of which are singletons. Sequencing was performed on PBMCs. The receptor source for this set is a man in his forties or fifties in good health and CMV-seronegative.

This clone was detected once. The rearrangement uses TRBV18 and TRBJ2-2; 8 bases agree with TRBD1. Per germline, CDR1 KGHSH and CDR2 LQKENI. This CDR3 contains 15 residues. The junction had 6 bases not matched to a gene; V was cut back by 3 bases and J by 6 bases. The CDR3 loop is CASSPRDRLAGELFF. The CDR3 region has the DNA TGTGCCAGCTCACCGCGGGACAGGTTGGCCGGGGAGCTGTTTTTT.

CDR3 protein: CASSLGGRGGQETQYF. The CDR3 region has the DNA TGTGCCAGCAGCTTGGGTGGGCGGGGGGGACAAGAGACCCAGTACTTC. V is TRBV5-4 and J is TRBJ2-5, with TRBD2 matching 9 bases. In germline, CDR1 is SGHNT, CDR2 YYREEE (reference sequence). The CDR3 is 16 residues long. Germline trimming cut 0 bases from V and 2 bases from J; bases unmatched to any gene: 5.

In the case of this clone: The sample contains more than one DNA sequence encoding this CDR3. The CDR3 loop reads CASSLAGTEAFF. The CDR3 DNA sequence: TGTGCCAGCAGCTTAGCCGGTACTGAAGCTTTCTTT. The chain has TRBV7-9 and TRBJ1-1; D remains unclear. The CDR3 extends over 12 amino acids. The V gene lost 0 bases and the J gene lost 5 bases, with 4 bases spanning the gap. Per germline, CDR1 SEHNR and CDR2 FQNEAQ (reference sequence).

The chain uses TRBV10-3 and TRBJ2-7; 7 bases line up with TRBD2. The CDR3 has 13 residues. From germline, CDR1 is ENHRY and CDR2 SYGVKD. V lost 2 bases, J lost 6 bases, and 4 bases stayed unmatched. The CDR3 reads CAISEGLVREQYF. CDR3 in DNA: TGTGCCATCAGTGAGGGACTAGTCCGCGAGCAGTACTTC.

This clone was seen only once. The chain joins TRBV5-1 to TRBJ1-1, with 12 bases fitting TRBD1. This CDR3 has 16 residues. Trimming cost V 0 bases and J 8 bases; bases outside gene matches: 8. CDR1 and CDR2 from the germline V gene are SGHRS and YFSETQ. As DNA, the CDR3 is TGCGCCAGCAGCTTGGATAGGGGGACAGGGGGCCCGGAAGCTTTCTTT. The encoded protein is CASSLDRGTGGPEAFF. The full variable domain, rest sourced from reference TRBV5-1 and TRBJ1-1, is KAGVTQTPRYLIKTRGQQVTLSCSPISGHRSVSWYQQTPGQGLQFLFEYFSETQRNKGNFPGRFSGRQFSNSRSEMNVSTLELGDSALYLCASSLDRGTGGPEAFFGQGTRLTVV.

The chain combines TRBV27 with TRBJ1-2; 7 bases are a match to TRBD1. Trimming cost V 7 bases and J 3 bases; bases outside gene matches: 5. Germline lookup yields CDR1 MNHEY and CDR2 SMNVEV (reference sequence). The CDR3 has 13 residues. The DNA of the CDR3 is TGTGCCAGCAAGACAGGGTCTCACTATGGCTACACCTTC. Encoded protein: CASKTGSHYGYTF.

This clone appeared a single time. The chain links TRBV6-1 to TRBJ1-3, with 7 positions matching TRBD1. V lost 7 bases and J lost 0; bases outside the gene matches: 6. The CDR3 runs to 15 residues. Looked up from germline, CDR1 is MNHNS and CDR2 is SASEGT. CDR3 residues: CASKRQGPSGNTIYF. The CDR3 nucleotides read TGTGCCAGCAAACGACAGGGTCCCTCTGGAAACACCATATATTTT.

DNA for the CDR3: TGTGCCAGCAGTACCCTAGCCCCGGATACGCAGTATTTT. It encodes CASSTLAPDTQYF. The J gene is TRBJ2-3, the V gene TRBV27, with D maybe TRBD2 (5 bases). V gave up 5 bases and J gave up 6 bases, with 12 bases separating them. Germline CDR1 is MNHEY and CDR2 is SMNVEV (reference sequence). The CDR3 extends over 13 amino acids.

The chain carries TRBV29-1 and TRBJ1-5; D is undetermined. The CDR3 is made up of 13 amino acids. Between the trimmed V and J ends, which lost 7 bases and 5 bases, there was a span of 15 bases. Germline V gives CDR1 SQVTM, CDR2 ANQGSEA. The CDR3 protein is CSARLGLDQPQHF. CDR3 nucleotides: TGCAGCGCTCGCCTAGGATTGGATCAGCCCCAGCATTTT.

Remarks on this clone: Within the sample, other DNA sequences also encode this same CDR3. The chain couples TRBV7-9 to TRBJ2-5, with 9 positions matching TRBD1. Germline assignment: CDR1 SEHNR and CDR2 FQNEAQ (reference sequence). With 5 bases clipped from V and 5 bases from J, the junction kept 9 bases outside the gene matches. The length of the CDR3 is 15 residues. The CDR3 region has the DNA TGTGCCAGCAGCCCACAACAGGGGGCTGTGGAGACCCAGTACTTC. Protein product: CASSPQQGAVETQYF.

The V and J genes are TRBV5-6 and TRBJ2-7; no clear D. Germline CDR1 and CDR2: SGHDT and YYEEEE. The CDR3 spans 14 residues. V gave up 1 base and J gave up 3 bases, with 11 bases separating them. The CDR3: CASSLSLIVYEQYF. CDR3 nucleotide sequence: TGTGCCAGCAGCTTGTCATTGATAGTCTACGAGCAGTACTTC.

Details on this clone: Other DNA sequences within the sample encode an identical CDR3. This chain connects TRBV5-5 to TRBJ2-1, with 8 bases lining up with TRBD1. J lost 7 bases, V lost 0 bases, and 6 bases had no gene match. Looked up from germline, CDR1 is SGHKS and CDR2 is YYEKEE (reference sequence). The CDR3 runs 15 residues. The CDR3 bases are TGTGCCAGCAGCTTGGAACAGGGGGAGTGGAATGAGCAGTTCTTC. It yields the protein CASSLEQGEWNEQFF.

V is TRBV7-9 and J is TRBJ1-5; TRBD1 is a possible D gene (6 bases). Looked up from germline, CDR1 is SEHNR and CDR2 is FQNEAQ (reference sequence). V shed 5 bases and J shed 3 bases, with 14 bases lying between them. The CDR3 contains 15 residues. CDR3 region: CASSPTGKDNQPQHF. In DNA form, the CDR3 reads TGTGCCAGCAGCCCCACAGGGAAAGACAATCAGCCCCAGCATTTT.

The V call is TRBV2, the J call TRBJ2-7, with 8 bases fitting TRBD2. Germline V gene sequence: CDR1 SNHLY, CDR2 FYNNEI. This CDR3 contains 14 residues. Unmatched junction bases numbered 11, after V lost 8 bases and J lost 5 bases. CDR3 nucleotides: TGTGCCAGCCTTAGCAGCGGGGGATTGAACGAGCAGTACTTC. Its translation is CASLSSGGLNEQYF.